The rows below give T cell receptor beta chains drawn from one sample of a study of blood T cell repertoires in COVID-19. The repertoire was sequenced with immunoSEQ multiplex PCR; TCRdb's copy has only in-frame clones and lacks some. This table has tens of thousands of clones, 91% appearing once. The sequencing sample was made of peripheral blood. The receptors were sampled from a human donor with active COVID-19. The donor label of this sample is uncertain. The CDR3 runs from the conserved cysteine through the conserved F or W. The D gene is left open where the match is weak. Part of the rows lack a size; the others show once, few, many or a class for expanded clones.

>TRBV4-2|TRBJ1-2|.|.
CASSQDPSGAIYGYTF
TGTGCCAGCAGCCAAGACCCCTCAGGGGCGATCTATGGCTACACCTTC
>TRBV6-6|TRBJ1-2|.|TRBD1
CASREDRVFGYTF
TGTGCCAGCAGAGAGGACAGGGTGTTCGGCTACACCTTC
>TRBV6-5|TRBJ2-3|few|TRBD2
CASTEEVAGSDTQYF
TGTGCCAGCACCGAGGAAGTAGCGGGGTCAGATACGCAGTATTTT
>TRBV2|TRBJ1-5|.|.
CASSEALRQANNQPQHF
TGTGCCAGCAGTGAAGCGCTTCGGCAGGCTAACAATCAGCCCCAGCATTTT
>TRBV24-1|TRBJ2-1|.|.
CATSDHGGGVDEQFF
TGTGCCACCAGTGACCACGGAGGGGGGGTCGATGAGCAGTTCTTC
>TRBV7-2|TRBJ2-1|.|TRBD1
CASSLITGGDEQFF
TGTGCCAGCAGCTTAATAACAGGGGGCGATGAGCAGTTCTTC
>TRBV6-5|TRBJ2-3|.|.
CASSGVGSQYF
TGTGCCAGCAGCGGGGTTGGTTCGCAGTATTTT
>TRBV6-5|TRBJ2-1|.|TRBD2
CASYSLAGGGEQFF
TGTGCCAGCTATTCCCTAGCGGGGGGGGGTGAGCAGTTCTTC
>TRBV4-2|TRBJ2-1|.|TRBD2
CASSQDLGGEQFF
TGTGCCAGCAGCCAAGATCTGGGGGGGGAGCAGTTCTTC
>TRBV4-1|TRBJ1-2|.|TRBD1
CASSQPGQNYGYTF
TGCGCCAGCAGCCAACCGGGACAGAACTATGGCTACACCTTC
>TRBV7-7|TRBJ2-1|.|.
CASSSTPGTNEQFF
TGTGCTAGCAGCTCGACGCCTGGGACAAATGAGCAGTTCTTC